The 26 T cell receptor beta chains below were found in one sample sequenced in a study of CD8 T cells in acute hepatitis C reinfection. Profiled with immunoSEQ multiplex PCR; TCRdb holds only in-frame clones, not every one. Altogether around 36,000 clones are present, over 75% being singletons, with the ten largest covering approximately 10%. Time point: naive CD8 control sorted from an acute-time-point sample. The sequencing input was naive CD8+ T cells from PBMCs. These receptors originate from a woman between 18 and 29 years old who spontaneously cleared hepatitis C infection.

This clone was counted a few times. DNA of the CDR3: TGTGCCAGCAGGGACCGTGGGGCTTACTACGAGCAGTACTTC. It encodes CASRDRGAYYEQYF. The chain links TRBV11-2 to TRBJ2-7, with D tentatively TRBD1 (5 bases). This CDR3 comprises 14 residues. V dropped 6 bases and J dropped 3 bases, with 15 bases sitting between them. Germline V gives CDR1 SGHAT, CDR2 FQNNGV.

This rearrangement joins TRBV9 to TRBJ2-3, with D possibly matching TRBD1 (6 bases). Germline V gives CDR1 SGDLS, CDR2 YYNGEE. The V gene lost 0 bases and the J gene lost 11 bases, with 16 bases spanning the gap. This CDR3 has 14 residues. CDR3 region: CASSVATGSSGQYF. In DNA, the CDR3 is TGTGCCAGCAGCGTAGCTACAGGGAGTTCTGGGCAGTATTTT.

J is TRBJ2-1 and V is TRBV28; maybe TRBD2 (5 bases). Per germline, CDR1 MDHEN and CDR2 SYDVKM. The V and J ends lost 6 bases and 1 base respectively, with 22 bases between them. The CDR3 loop spans 18 amino acids. CDR3 residues: CASRQWVGKGDSYNEQFF. CDR3 in DNA: TGTGCCAGCAGGCAATGGGTCGGGAAGGGAGATTCCTACAATGAGCAGTTCTTC.

The chain joins TRBV27 to TRBJ2-1; TRBD1 might be the D (6 bases). Germline CDR1 reads MNHEY; CDR2 reads SMNVEV (reference sequence). Trimming removed 10 bases from V and 7 bases from J, with 14 bases in between. This CDR3 has 12 amino acids. This CDR3 is CATKQGWNEQFF. The CDR3 region has the DNA TGTGCCACCAAACAGGGTTGGAATGAGCAGTTCTTC.

This clone came up a few times. The rearrangement links TRBV7-8 to TRBJ1-2; D perhaps matches TRBD1 (6 bases). The CDR3 covers 16 residues. Germline assignment: CDR1 SGHVS and CDR2 FQNEAQ. With 5 bases removed from V and 5 bases from J, the gap between germline ends came to 21 bases. The CDR3 DNA is TGTGCCAGCAGCCAGAACGGGGGCAGACTAGAGTATGGCTACACCTTC. Encoded protein: CASSQNGGRLEYGYTF.

The rearrangement links TRBV4-1 to TRBJ1-1; no clear D gene. V was clipped by 6 bases and J by 2 bases, with 10 bases between them. The CDR3 is made up of 13 amino acids. From germline, CDR1 is MGHRA and CDR2 YSYEKL. CDR3 residues: CASSQNRNTEAFF. The CDR3 nucleotides read TGCGCCAGCAGTCAAAATCGAAACACTGAAGCTTTCTTT.

The chain carries TRBV5-5 and TRBJ1-2, with a possible D match to TRBD1 (6 bases). This CDR3 region has 14 residues. Germline V gives CDR1 SGHKS, CDR2 YYEKEE (reference sequence). Trimming cost V 0 bases and J 5 bases, with 11 bases left between them. The CDR3 protein is CASSLERGKYGYTF. The CDR3 region has the DNA TGTGCCAGCAGCTTGGAGAGGGGGAAGTATGGCTACACCTTC.

V usage is TRBV12-5 and J usage is TRBJ2-7, with TRBD2 matching over 8 bases. The V gene's germline CDR1 is LGHNT and CDR2 FRNRAP. The CDR3 is 16 residues long. After removal of 5 bases from V and 3 bases from J, the junction contained 12 bases not matched to a gene. The CDR3 loop reads CASGAPGAGGIYEQYF. The CDR3 region has the DNA TGTGCTAGTGGTGCACCGGGGGCGGGAGGTATCTACGAGCAGTACTTC.

CDR3 loop: CASSQTLAGESYEQYF. The CDR3 DNA is TGTGCCAGCAGCCAGACCTTGGCGGGGGAATCCTACGAGCAGTACTTC. This chain links TRBV7-6 with TRBJ2-7, with 7 bases lining up with TRBD2. This CDR3 region has 16 residues. Germline values: CDR1 SGHVS, CDR2 FNYEAQ. Losses at the gene ends were 5 bases for V and 1 base for J; bases not matched to a gene: 11.

V gene TRBV7-9 combines with J gene TRBJ2-1; D not certain. The CDR3 runs to 14 residues. Trimming stripped 0 bases from V and 5 bases from J, with 8 bases between. Germline CDR1 reads SEHNR; CDR2 reads FQNEAQ (reference sequence). In nucleotides, the CDR3 is TGTGCCAGCAGCTTAGCGCTTCTCCACAATGAGCAGTTCTTC. Its translation is CASSLALLHNEQFF.

The V and J genes are TRBV9 and TRBJ1-4; D might be TRBD1 (5 bases). The V and J ends lost 5 bases and 3 bases respectively, with 23 bases between them. Germline V gene lookup returns CDR1 SGDLS and CDR2 YYNGEE. CDR3 length equals 18 residues. CDR3: CASSHPLGGPSSNEKLFF. The CDR3 DNA reads TGTGCCAGCAGTCACCCCCTCGGGGGTCCATCGTCTAATGAAAAACTGTTTTTT.

This clone was detected a few times. This chain uses TRBV29-1 with TRBJ2-5; 8 bases map to TRBD1. The CDR3 sequence is 17 residues long. Germline assignment: CDR1 SQVTM and CDR2 ANQGSEA. With 2 bases clipped from V and 0 bases from J, the junction kept 11 bases outside the gene matches. The CDR3, as DNA: TGCAGCGTTGAAATACTTCAGGGGGCGCAGTACCAAGAGACCCAGTACTTC. Its protein is CSVEILQGAQYQETQYF. The complete variable domain, with remaining parts taken from reference TRBV29-1 and TRBJ2-5, reads SAVISQKPSRDICQRGTSLTIQCQVDSQVTMMFWYRQQPGQSLTLIATANQGSEATYESGFVIDKFPISRPNLTFSTLTVSNMSPEDSSIYLCSVEILQGAQYQETQYFGPGTRLLVL.

The CDR3 DNA sequence: TGTGCCAGCAGCTTGATCGGGCCGTCCTACGAGCAGTACTTC. It is translated as CASSLIGPSYEQYF. The V gene is TRBV11-2, the J gene TRBJ2-7; no reliable D call. The CDR3 contains 14 residues. Germline CDR1 SGHAT, CDR2 FQNNGV. Trimming pared 3 bases from V and 1 base from J, leaving 10 bases between.

The rearrangement joins TRBV6-5 to TRBJ2-1; D not certain. The V end was cut by 2 bases, the J end by 0 bases, with 5 bases between. This CDR3 comprises 14 residues. Germline V gene data show CDR1 as MNHEY and CDR2 as SVGAGI. The CDR3, as DNA: TGTGCCAGCAGTTACGGTCCCTCCTACAATGAGCAGTTCTTC. Its translation is CASSYGPSYNEQFF.

This chain joins TRBV5-6 and TRBJ2-5; D gene unclear. V was shortened by 2 bases and J by 4 bases, with 3 bases between the two germline ends. The germline CDR1 and CDR2 sequences are SGHDT and YYEEEE. The CDR3 runs 11 residues. CDR3 sequence reads: CASSFGETQYF. CDR3 nucleotides: TGTGCCAGCAGCTTTGGAGAGACCCAGTACTTC.

This chain uses TRBV6-5 with TRBJ2-1, with a possible D match to TRBD2 (7 bases). This CDR3 comprises 16 residues. The germline V gene encodes CDR1 MNHEY and CDR2 SVGAGI. Trimming pared 2 bases from V and 5 bases from J, leaving 16 bases between. The CDR3 loop reads CASSYDVGEGDNEQFF. The CDR3 nucleotides are TGTGCCAGCAGTTACGACGTCGGGGAGGGGGACAATGAGCAGTTCTTC.

This clone came up a few times. V gene TRBV5-4 combines with J gene TRBJ1-2; maybe TRBD1 (6 bases). The CDR3 runs to 13 residues. Germline V gene sequence: CDR1 SGHNT, CDR2 YYREEE (reference sequence). Trimming removed 3 bases from V and 10 bases from J, with 16 bases in between. For the CDR3, the DNA is TGTGCCAGCAGCTACTCGACAGGACTTTTCTACACCTTC. Translating gives CASSYSTGLFYTF.

The genes are TRBV29-1 and TRBJ1-1, with 11 bases that match TRBD1. Germline V lookup: CDR1 SQVTM, CDR2 ANQGSEA. Unmatched junction bases numbered 2, after V lost 6 bases and J lost 5 bases. CDR3 length equals 12 residues. CDR3 in DNA: TGCAGCGTGGGACAGGGGGGGACTGAAGCTTTCTTT. It translates to CSVGQGGTEAFF. The variable domain in full, completed from reference TRBV29-1 and TRBJ1-1, reads SAVISQKPSRDICQRGTSLTIQCQVDSQVTMMFWYRQQPGQSLTLIATANQGSEATYESGFVIDKFPISRPNLTFSTLTVSNMSPEDSSIYLCSVGQGGTEAFFGQGTRLTVV.

This rearrangement joins TRBV7-9 to TRBJ2-7; 9 bases line up with TRBD1. The length of the CDR3 is 15 residues. Germline V gene data show CDR1 as SEHNR and CDR2 as FQNEAQ (reference sequence). The ends lost 3 bases at V and 0 bases at J; junction bases unmatched: 3. CDR3 sequence: CASSFSQGASYEQYF. The CDR3 region has the DNA TGTGCCAGCAGCTTCTCACAGGGGGCCTCCTACGAGCAGTACTTC. Filled out from reference TRBV7-9 and TRBJ2-7, the complete variable domain reads DTGVSQNPRHKITKRGQNVTFRCDPISEHNRLYWYRQTLGQGPEFLTYFQNEAQLEKSRLLSDRFSAERPKGSFSTLEIQRTEQGDSAMYLCASSFSQGASYEQYFGPGTRLTVT.

The chain couples TRBV4-1 to TRBJ2-5, with 7 nucleotides matching TRBD1. V dropped 0 bases and J dropped 4; count of bases not matched to a gene: 8. In germline, CDR1 is MGHRA, CDR2 YSYEKL. The CDR3 spans 16 residues. CDR3 DNA: TGCGCCAGCAGCCAAGATAGGGGGCGACGCGGAGAGACCCAGTACTTC. Translated: CASSQDRGRRGETQYF.

The chain joins TRBV11-2 to TRBJ2-2; perhaps TRBD2 as D (6 bases). CDR1 is SGHAT, CDR2 FQNNGV, per germline. This CDR3 comprises 15 residues. V dropped 5 bases and J dropped 4 bases, with 14 bases sitting between them. The CDR3 coding sequence is TGTGCCAGCAGCCCAATCGGGAGACTCACCGGGGAGCTGTTTTTT. This codes for CASSPIGRLTGELFF.

The rearrangement links TRBV7-2 to TRBJ2-5; D possibly corresponds to TRBD1 (6 bases). CDR3 length equals 17 residues. Trimming pared 2 bases from V and 4 bases from J, leaving 20 bases between. Germline values: CDR1 SGHTA, CDR2 FQGNSA. The CDR3 nucleotides read TGTGCCAGCAGCTTAAGTGGGGGCGCGGTTTTTTTAGAGACCCAGTACTTC. It specifies CASSLSGGAVFLETQYF.

V gene TRBV5-1 combines with J gene TRBJ2-5; 11 bases fit TRBD2. TRBJ2-7 matches the DNA end more closely, so the J call is doubtful. The CDR3 runs 16 residues. Germline lookup yields CDR1 SGHRS and CDR2 YFSETQ. The CDR3 spells CASSLEYTSGSYEQYF. The CDR3 DNA sequence: TGCGCCAGCAGCTTGGAGTATACTAGCGGGAGTTACGAGCAGTACTTC.

This clone was counted a few times. The chain recombines TRBV11-3 with TRBJ1-1; unclear D gene. Trimming pared 2 bases from V and 6 bases from J, leaving 10 bases between. The CDR3 sequence is 13 residues long. Per germline, CDR1 SGHNT and CDR2 YENEEA. The CDR3, as DNA: TGTGCCAGCAGCTTAAACAGCGTCGCTGAAGCTTTCTTT. Protein: CASSLNSVAEAFF.

The V call is TRBV5-1, the J call TRBJ1-1; 7 bases are a match to TRBD1. The V gene's germline CDR1 is SGHRS and CDR2 YFSETQ. This CDR3 is built from 15 residues. Unmatched junction bases numbered 7, after V lost 4 bases and J lost 1 base. The CDR3 nucleotides read TGCGCCAGCAGCCTAGACAGGGTAGGGAACACTGAAGCTTTCTTT. Translation gives CASSLDRVGNTEAFF. Supplemented by reference TRBV5-1 and TRBJ1-1, the full variable domain reads KAGVTQTPRYLIKTRGQQVTLSCSPISGHRSVSWYQQTPGQGLQFLFEYFSETQRNKGNFPGRFSGRQFSNSRSEMNVSTLELGDSALYLCASSLDRVGNTEAFFGQGTRLTVV.

This clone is a singleton in its sample. The chain has TRBV9 and TRBJ1-1; a possible D gene is TRBD1 (6 bases). The germline gives CDR1 SGDLS, CDR2 YYNGEE. The CDR3 is 13 amino acids. V was pared by 0 bases and J by 4 bases, with 7 bases between. The CDR3 spells CASSVGDTTEAFF. The CDR3 coding sequence is TGTGCCAGCAGCGTAGGGGACACCACTGAAGCTTTCTTT.